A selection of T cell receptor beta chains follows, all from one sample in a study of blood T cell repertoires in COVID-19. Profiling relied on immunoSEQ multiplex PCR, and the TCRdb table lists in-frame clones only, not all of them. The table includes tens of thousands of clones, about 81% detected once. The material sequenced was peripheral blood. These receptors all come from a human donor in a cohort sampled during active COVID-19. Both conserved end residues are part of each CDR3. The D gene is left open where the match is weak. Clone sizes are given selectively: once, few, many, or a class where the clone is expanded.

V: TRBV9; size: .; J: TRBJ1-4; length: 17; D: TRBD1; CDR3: CASSSTGGPTANEKLFF; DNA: TGTGCCAGCAGCTCGACAGGGGGACCCACCGCTAATGAAAAACTGTTTTTT
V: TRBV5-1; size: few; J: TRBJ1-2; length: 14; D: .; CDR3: CASSLDPGVAGYTF; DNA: TGCGCCAGCAGCTTGGACCCAGGGGTGGCTGGCTACACCTTC
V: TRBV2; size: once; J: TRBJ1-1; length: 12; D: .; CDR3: CASSDWGREAFF; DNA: TGTGCCAGCAGTGATTGGGGGCGTGAAGCTTTCTTT
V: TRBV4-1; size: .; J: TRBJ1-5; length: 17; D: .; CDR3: CASSQEGGLYSNQPQHF; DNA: TGCGCCAGCAGCCAAGAGGGGGGACTGTATAGCAATCAGCCCCAGCATTTT
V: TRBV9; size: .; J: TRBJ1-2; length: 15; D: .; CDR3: CASSGSLTGHYGYTF; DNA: TGTGCCAGCAGCGGCTCGTTGACAGGTCACTATGGCTACACCTTC
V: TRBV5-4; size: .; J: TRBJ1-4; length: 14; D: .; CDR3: CASSQGQGGEKLFF; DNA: TGTGCCAGCAGCCAGGGGCAGGGCGGTGAAAAACTGTTTTTT
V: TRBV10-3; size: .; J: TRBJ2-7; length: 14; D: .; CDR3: CAISQGGRGYEQYF; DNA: TGTGCCATCAGCCAGGGGGGCAGGGGCTACGAGCAGTACTTC
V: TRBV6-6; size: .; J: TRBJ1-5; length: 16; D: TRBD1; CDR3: CASSYSDRGSNQPQHF; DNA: TGTGCCAGCAGTTACTCGGACAGGGGAAGCAATCAGCCCCAGCATTTT
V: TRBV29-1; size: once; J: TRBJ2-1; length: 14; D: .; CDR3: CSVASAGGRDEQFF; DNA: TGCAGCGTTGCCTCAGCTGGGGGCAGGGATGAGCAGTTCTTC
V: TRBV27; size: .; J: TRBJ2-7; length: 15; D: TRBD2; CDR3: CASSSPRSGRWEQYF; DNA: TGTGCCAGCAGTTCCCCGAGGAGCGGGAGGTGGGAGCAGTACTTC
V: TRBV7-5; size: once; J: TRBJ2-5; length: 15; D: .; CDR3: CVRSLAASLSETQYF; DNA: TGTGTCAGAAGCTTAGCGGCCAGTCTGTCAGAGACCCAGTACTTC
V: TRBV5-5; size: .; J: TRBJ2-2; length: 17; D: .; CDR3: CASSLETTTTNTGELFF; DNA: TGTGCCAGCAGCTTGGAGACGACTACCACGAACACCGGGGAGCTGTTTTTT
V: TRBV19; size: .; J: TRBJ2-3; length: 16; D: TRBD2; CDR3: CASSPRTSGGTDTQYF; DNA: TGTGCCAGTAGTCCTCGGACTAGCGGGGGCACAGATACGCAGTATTTT